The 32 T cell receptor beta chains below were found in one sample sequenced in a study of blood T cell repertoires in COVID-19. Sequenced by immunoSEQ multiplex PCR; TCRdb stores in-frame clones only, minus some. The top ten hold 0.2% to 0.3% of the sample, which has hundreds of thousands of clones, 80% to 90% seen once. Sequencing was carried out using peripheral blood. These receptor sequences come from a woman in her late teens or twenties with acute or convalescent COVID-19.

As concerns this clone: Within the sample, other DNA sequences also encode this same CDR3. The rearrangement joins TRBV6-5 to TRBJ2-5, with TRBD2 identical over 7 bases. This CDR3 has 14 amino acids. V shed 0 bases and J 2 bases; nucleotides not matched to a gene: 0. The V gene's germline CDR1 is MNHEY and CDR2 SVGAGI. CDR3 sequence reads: CASSYSGGQETQYF. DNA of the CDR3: TGTGCCAGCAGTTACTCGGGAGGGCAAGAGACCCAGTACTTC.

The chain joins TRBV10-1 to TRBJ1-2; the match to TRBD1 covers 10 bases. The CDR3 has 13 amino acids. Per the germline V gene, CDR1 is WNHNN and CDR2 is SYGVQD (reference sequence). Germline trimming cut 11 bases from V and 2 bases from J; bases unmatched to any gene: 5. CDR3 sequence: CAFTGQGNYGYTF. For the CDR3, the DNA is TGCGCCTTTACGGGACAGGGGAACTATGGCTACACCTTC.

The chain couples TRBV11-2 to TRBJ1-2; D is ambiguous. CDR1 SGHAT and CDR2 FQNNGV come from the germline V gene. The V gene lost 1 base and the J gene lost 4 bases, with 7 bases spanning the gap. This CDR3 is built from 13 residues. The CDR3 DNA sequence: TGTGCCAGCAGCTTAGCAAATTTCTATGGCTACACCTTC. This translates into CASSLANFYGYTF. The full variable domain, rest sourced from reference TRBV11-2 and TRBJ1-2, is EAGVAQSPRYKIIEKRQSVAFWCNPISGHATLYWYQQILGQGPKLLIQFQNNGVVDDSQLPKDRFSAERLKGVDSTLKIQPAKLEDSAVYLCASSLANFYGYTFGSGTRLTVV.

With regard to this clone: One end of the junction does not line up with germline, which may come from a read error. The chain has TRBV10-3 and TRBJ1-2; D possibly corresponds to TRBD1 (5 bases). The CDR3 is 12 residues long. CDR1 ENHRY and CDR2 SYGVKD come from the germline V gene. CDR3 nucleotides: TGTGCCATCAGTGAGCCCGCAGGGCTTATCTCCTTC. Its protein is CAISEPAGLISF.

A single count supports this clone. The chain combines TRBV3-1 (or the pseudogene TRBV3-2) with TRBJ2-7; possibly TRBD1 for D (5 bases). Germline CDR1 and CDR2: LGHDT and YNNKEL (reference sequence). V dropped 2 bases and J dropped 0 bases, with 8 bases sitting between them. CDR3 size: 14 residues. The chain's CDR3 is CASSQQGGSYEQYF. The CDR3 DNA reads TGTGCCAGCAGCCAACAGGGTGGCTCCTACGAGCAGTACTTC.

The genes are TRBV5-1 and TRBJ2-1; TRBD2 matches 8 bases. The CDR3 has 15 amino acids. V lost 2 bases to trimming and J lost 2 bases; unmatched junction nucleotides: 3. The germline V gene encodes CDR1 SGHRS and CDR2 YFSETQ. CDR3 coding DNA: TGCGCCAGCAGCTTTAGCGGGGAGACCTACAATGAGCAGTTCTTC. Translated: CASSFSGETYNEQFF.

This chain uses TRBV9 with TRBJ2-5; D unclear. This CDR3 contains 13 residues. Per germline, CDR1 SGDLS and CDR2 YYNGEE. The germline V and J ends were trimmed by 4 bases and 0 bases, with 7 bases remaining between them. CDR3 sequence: CASSQTYQETQYF. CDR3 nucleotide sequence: TGTGCCAGCAGCCAGACTTACCAAGAGACCCAGTACTTC.

The DNA of the CDR3 is TGTGCCAGCAGTGATGAGGGGGAGCTGTTTTTT. It yields the protein CASSDEGELFF. The rearrangement links TRBV25-1 to TRBJ1-4; no clear D. The DNA end is a closer match to TRBJ2-2, so the J assignment may be wrong. The germline V gene has CDR1 MGHDK and CDR2 SYGVNS. The CDR3 has 11 amino acids.

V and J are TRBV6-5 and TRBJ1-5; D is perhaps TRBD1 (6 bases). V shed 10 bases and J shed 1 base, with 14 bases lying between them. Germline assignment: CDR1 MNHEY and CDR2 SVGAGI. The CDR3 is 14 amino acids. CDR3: CATLDRRSNQPQHF. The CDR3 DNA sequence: TGTGCCACCCTAGACAGGCGAAGCAATCAGCCCCAGCATTTT.

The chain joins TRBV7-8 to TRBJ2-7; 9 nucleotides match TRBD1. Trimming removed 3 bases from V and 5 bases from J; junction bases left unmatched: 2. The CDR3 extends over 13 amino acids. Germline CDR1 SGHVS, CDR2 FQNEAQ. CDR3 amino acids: CASSLGQGHEQYF. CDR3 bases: TGTGCCAGCAGCTTGGGACAGGGCCACGAGCAGTACTTC.

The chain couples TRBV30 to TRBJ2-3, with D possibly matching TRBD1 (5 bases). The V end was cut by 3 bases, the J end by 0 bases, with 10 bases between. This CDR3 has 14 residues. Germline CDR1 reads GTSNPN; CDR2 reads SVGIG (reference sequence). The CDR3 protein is CAWRAGMSTDTQYF. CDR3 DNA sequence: TGTGCCTGGAGGGCAGGGATGAGCACAGATACGCAGTATTTT.

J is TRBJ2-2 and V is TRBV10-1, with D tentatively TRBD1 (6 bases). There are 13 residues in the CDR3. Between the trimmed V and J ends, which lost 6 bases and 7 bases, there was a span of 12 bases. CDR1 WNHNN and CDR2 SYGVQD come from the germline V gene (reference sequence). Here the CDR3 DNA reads TGCGCCAGCAGGGGGGCCTGCTGCGGGGAGCTGTTTTTT. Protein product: CASRGACCGELFF.

CDR3 nucleotide sequence: TGTGCCAGCAGCTCATCTAACTCTGGAAACACCATATATTTT. It specifies CASSSSNSGNTIYF. The gene calls are TRBV7-2 and TRBJ1-3; D uncertain. V lost 4 bases and J 0 bases, leaving 7 bases between the germline ends. The CDR3 has 14 residues. Germline CDR1 reads SGHTA; CDR2 reads FQGNSA.

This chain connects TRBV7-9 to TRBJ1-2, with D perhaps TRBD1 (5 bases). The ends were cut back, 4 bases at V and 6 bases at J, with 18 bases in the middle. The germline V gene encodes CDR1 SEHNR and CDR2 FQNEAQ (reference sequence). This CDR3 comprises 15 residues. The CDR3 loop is CASSSPPAGINGYTF. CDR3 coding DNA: TGTGCCAGCAGCTCACCACCGGCAGGGATCAATGGCTACACCTTC.

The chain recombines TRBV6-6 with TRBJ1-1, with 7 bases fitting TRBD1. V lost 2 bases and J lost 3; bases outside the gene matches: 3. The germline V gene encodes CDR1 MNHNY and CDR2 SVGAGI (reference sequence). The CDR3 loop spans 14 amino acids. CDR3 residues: CASSYDRVDTEAFF. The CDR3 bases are TGTGCCAGCAGTTACGACAGGGTTGACACTGAAGCTTTCTTT.

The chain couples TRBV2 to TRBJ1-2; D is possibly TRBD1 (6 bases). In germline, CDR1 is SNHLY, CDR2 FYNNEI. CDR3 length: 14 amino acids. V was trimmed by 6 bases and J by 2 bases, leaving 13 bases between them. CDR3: CASSAPGQNYGYTF. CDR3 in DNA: TGTGCCAGCAGCGCCCCCGGACAGAACTATGGCTACACCTTC.

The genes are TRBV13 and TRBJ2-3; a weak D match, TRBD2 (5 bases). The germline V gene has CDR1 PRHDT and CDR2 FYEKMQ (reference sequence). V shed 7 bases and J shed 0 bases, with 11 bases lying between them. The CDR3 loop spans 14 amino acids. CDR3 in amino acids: CASTGRTSTDTQYF. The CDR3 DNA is TGTGCCAGCACCGGAAGGACTAGCACAGATACGCAGTATTTT.

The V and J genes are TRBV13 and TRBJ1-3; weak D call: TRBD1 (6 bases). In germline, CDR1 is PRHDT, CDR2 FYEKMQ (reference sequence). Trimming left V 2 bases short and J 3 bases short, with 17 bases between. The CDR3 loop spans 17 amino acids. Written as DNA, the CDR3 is TGTGCCAGCAGCTTATCATCAGCAGGGGAAGGTGGAAACACCATATATTTT. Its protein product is CASSLSSAGEGGNTIYF. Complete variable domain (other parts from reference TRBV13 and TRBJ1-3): AAGVIQSPRHLIKEKRETATLKCYPIPRHDTVYWYQQGPGQDPQFLISFYEKMQSDKGSIPDRFSAQQFSDYHSELNMSSLELGDSALYFCASSLSSAGEGGNTIYFGEGSWLTVV.

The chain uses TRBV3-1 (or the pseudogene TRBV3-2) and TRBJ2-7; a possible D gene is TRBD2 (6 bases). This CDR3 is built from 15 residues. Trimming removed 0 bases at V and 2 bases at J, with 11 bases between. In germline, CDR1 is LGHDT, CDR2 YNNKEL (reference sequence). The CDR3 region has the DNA TGTGCCAGCAGCCAAGACGGCGGGATGCCCTACGAGCAGTACTTC. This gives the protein CASSQDGGMPYEQYF.

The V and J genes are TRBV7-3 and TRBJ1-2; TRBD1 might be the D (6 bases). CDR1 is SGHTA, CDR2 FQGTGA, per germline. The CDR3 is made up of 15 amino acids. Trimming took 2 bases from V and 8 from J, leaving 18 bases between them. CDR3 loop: CASSLQQGGRWGYTF. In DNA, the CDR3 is TGTGCCAGCAGCTTACAACAGGGTGGAAGATGGGGCTACACCTTC.

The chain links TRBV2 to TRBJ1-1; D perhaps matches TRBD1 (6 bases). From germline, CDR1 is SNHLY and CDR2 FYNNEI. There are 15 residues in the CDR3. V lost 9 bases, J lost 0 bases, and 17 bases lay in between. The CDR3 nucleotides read TGTGCCAGTCTGATGACAGGACCCCTGAACACTGAAGCTTTCTTT. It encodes CASLMTGPLNTEAFF. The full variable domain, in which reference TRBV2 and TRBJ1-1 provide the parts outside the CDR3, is EPEVTQTPSHQVTQMGQEVILRCVPISNHLYFYWYRQILGQKVEFLVSFYNNEISEKSEIFDDQFSVERPDGSNFTLKIRSTKLEDSAMYFCASLMTGPLNTEAFFGQGTRLTVV.

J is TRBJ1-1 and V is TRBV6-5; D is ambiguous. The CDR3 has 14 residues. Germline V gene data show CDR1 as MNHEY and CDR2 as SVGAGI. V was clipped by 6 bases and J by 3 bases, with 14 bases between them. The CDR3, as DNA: TGTGCCAGCAGGGTGGACTTAGTTGACACTGAAGCTTTCTTT. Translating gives CASRVDLVDTEAFF.

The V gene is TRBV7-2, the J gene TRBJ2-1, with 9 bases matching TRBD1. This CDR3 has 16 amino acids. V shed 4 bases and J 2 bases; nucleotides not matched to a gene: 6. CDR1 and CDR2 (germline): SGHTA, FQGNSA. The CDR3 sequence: CASSSTGGAPYNEQFF. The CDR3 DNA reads TGTGCCAGCAGCTCTACAGGGGGCGCGCCCTACAATGAGCAGTTCTTC.

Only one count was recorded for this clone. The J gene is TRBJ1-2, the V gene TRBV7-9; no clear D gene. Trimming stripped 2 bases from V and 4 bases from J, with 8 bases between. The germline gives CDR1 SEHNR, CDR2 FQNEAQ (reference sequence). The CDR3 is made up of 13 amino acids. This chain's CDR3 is CASSLKQIYGYTF. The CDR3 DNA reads TGTGCCAGCAGCTTAAAACAGATCTATGGCTACACCTTC.

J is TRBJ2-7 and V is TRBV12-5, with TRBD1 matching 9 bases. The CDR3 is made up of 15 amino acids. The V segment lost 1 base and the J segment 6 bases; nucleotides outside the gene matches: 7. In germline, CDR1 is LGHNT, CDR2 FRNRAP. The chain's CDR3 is CASGLGGTGGGEQYF. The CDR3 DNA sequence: TGTGCTAGTGGTTTGGGCGGAACAGGGGGCGGCGAGCAGTACTTC. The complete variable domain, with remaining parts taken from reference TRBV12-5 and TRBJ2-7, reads DARVTQTPRHKVTEMGQEVTMRCQPILGHNTVFWYRQTMMQGLELLAYFRNRAPLDDSGMPKDRFSAEMPDATLATLKIQPSEPRDSAVYFCASGLGGTGGGEQYFGPGTRLTVT.

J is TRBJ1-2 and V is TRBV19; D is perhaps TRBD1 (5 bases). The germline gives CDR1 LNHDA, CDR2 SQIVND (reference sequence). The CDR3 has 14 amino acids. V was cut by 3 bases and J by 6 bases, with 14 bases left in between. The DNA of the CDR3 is TGTGCCAGTAGTATGGGCCTTAAGGGGAATGGCTACACCTTC. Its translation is CASSMGLKGNGYTF.

This CDR3 is CASSAYATNEKLFF. CDR3 sequence (DNA): TGTGCCAGCAGCGCCTATGCAACTAATGAAAAACTGTTTTTT. This rearrangement joins TRBV6-5 to TRBJ1-4; D is unresolved. The V end was cut by 6 bases, the J end by 0 bases, with 8 bases between. Germline CDR1 reads MNHEY; CDR2 reads SVGAGI. The CDR3 has 14 residues.

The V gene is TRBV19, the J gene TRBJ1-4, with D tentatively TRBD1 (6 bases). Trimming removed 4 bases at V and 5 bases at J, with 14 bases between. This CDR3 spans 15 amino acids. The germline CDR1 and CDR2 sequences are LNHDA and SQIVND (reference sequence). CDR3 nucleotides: TGTGCCAGTAGTACATTAGGGGGTCGGAATGAAAAACTGTTTTTT. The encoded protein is CASSTLGGRNEKLFF.

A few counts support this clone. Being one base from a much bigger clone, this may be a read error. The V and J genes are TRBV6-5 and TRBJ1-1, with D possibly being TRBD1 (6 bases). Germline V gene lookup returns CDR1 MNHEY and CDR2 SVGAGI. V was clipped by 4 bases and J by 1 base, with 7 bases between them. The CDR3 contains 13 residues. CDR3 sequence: CASSWTENTEAFF. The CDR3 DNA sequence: TGTGCCAGCAGTTGGACAGAGAACACTGAAGCTTTCTTT.

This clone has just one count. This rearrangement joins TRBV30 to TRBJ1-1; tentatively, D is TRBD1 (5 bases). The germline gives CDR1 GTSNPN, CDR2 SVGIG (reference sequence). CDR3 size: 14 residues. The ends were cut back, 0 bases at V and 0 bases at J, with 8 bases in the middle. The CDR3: CAWSVGGMNTEAFF. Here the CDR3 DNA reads TGTGCCTGGAGTGTTGGGGGGATGAACACTGAAGCTTTCTTT.

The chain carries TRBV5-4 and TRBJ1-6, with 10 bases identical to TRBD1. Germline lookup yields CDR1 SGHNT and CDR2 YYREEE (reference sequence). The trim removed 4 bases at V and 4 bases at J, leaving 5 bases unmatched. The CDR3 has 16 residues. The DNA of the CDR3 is TGTGCCAGCAGCCTCTCGGGACAGGGGTATAATTCACCCCTCCACTTT. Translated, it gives CASSLSGQGYNSPLHF.

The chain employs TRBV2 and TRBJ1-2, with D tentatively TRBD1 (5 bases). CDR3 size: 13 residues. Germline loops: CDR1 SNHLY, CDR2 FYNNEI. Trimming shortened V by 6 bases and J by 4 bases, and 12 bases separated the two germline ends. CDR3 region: CASRPQGAYGYTF. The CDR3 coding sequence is TGTGCCAGCAGACCCCAGGGCGCCTATGGCTACACCTTC. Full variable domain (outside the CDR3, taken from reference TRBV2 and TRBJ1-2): EPEVTQTPSHQVTQMGQEVILRCVPISNHLYFYWYRQILGQKVEFLVSFYNNEISEKSEIFDDQFSVERPDGSNFTLKIRSTKLEDSAMYFCASRPQGAYGYTFGSGTRLTVV.